Below, one T cell receptor beta chain is given with its context. Its antigen target is currently unknown. Base qualities are missing; no much larger clone stands one base away. This sample stems from a study of T cells in Graves' hyperthyroidism and ophthalmopathy (dated by TCRdb to between 2018 and 2021). About the investigation overall: A discovery cohort of about 96 patients, 43 with Graves' ophthalmopathy and approximately 60 with stable Graves' hyperthyroidism, was used to find distinguishing TCR V-J signatures. In six Graves' hyperthyroidism patients, the study also compared T-cell repertoires from thyroid tissue with T-cell repertoires from blood. For training and testing, the 110 or so patients in the discovery cohort were randomly divided in a 7:3 ratio. After blood sampling, hyperthyroidism patients were treated with methimazole at a starting dose of 30 mg daily, and ophthalmopathy patients were treated with high-dose intravenous methylprednisolone. TCR Vbeta CDR3 sequencing of roughly 140 peripheral blood samples (approximately 44 ophthalmopathy, 70 to 85 hyperthyroidism and some 17 progressor patients) is reported in the paper. Prospective prediction of ophthalmopathy was tested in an independent validation cohort of 18 to 20 hyperthyroidism patients and roughly 16 patients who later progressed to ophthalmopathy. The full study reports these points: A model built on a 13 V-J signature distinguished ophthalmopathy from stable hyperthyroidism, reaching roughly 88% sensitivity and about 81% specificity in cross-validation and 80%/75% in testing. Most expanded thyroid clonotypes (frequency above 0.001) were also detected in blood, suggesting blood repertoires may reflect thyroid immune responses. No statistical method was used to set the sample size in advance, and investigators knew the group allocation. In validation, progression to ophthalmopathy was predicted by the model with almost 71% sensitivity and nearly 75% specificity, a median of about 6.8 months before onset.

The CDR3 sequence holds 16 residues, the cysteine and phenylalanine included. Just CDR3 DNA is preserved here, 48 bases in frame from base 1. The germline V and J ends show losses of 1 base and 5 bases respectively, and no gene match explains 8 bases of the junction. Reading the germline V gene gives CDR1 MNHNS and CDR2 SASEGT. Amplification of TCR beta CDR3 regions was carried out from RNA transcripts. The first round of RT-PCR for the TCR CDR3 was performed with the HTBI primer set and the Qiagen OneStep RT-PCR kit. Libraries were constructed in a second round of multiplex PCR, after which size selection and purification were carried out. Paired-end sequencing of the libraries was performed with 100 bp reads on an Illumina HiSeq2000. The paper's processing steps were these. SOAPnuke was used to process the raw data, removing reads that contained adapters or uncalled bases, had a mean Phred below 15, or lacked an exact match to the constant primer or identifier. COPE v1.2.5 was used to merge the high-quality paired reads, and each unique nucleotide sequence was defined as a clonotype. MiTCR v1.1 was used to align the clonotypes against IMGT TRBV, TRBD and TRBJ reference segments. Analysis was restricted to V-J combinations with a frequency above 0.0001, which covered 99% to 99.2% of repertoires. A TCS score was defined as the ratio between F50 (clonal expansion) and ExV (chaos), using BLOSUM62-based TCRdist between CDR3 peptides within each V-J. Welch's t-statistics and random forest reduced roughly 540 V-J features to around 14, which were used in a naive Bayes classifier (R e1071). Thyroid-blood repertoire similarity was quantified with the Morisita-Horn index. Starting from the raw public reads, TCRdb applied fastp trimming at Q25, assembled clones with MiXCR and retained in-frame beta chains. Each entry is one CDR3 protein sequence, shown with its most common DNA and genes. What appears here as the V and J calls and clone size reflects TCRdb's work, not the paper's. Within this sample are about 510,000 distinct CDR3 sequences, with 40% to 50% of them counted one time only. The ten most abundant clones make up 44% of the sample.

Exclusion was applied to patients with uncontrolled infections, other autoimmune diseases, pregnancy or lactation. Diagnoses relied on clinical symptoms, serum thyroxine and TRAb, thyroid ultrasound and orbital computed tomography. Total RNA was extracted with Trizol reagent, and quality was checked on an Agilent 2100 Bioanalyzer. The sequencing input was peripheral blood or thyroid tissue (not recorded which). The sequence was collected from an adult woman with Graves' disease, either hyperthyroidism or ophthalmopathy (not recorded which). The chain is encoded by TRBV6-1 joined to TRBJ2-7, and 10 junction bases match TRBD1. The bases are TGTGCCAGCAGTGAAGACGACAGGGGGCGCGCCAACGAGCAGTACTTC. This gives the protein CASSEDDRGRANEQYF.